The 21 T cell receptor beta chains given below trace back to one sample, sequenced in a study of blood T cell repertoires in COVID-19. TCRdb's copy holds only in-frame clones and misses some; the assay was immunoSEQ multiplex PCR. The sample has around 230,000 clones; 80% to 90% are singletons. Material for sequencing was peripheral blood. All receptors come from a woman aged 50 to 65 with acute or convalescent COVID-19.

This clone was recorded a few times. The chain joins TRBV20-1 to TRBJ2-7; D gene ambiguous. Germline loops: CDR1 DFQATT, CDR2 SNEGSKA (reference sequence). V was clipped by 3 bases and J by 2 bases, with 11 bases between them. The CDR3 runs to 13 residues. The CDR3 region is CSASPQAPYEQYF. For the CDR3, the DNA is TGCAGTGCTAGTCCGCAGGCCCCCTACGAGCAGTACTTC.

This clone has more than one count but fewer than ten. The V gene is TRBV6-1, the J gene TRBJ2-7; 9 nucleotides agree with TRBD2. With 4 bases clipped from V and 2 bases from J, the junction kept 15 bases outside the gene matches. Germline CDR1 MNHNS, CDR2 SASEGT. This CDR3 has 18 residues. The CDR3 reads CASSAGVVQAGGTYEQYF. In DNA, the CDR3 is TGTGCCAGCAGTGCAGGGGTGGTCCAAGCGGGAGGCACCTACGAGCAGTACTTC.

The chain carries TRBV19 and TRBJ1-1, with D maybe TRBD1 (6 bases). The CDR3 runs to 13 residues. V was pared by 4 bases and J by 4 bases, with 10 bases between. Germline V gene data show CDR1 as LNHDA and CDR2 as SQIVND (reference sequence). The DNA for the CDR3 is TGTGCCAGTAGTAGGGGGGGCTCCACTGAAGCTTTCTTT. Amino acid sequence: CASSRGGSTEAFF.

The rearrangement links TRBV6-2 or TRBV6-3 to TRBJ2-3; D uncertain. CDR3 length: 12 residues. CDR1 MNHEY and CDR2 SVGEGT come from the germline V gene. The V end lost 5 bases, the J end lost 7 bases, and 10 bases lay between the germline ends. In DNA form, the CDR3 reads TGTGCCAGCAGTATCCCTTGGCATACGCAGTATTTT. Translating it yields CASSIPWHTQYF.

The CDR3 here is CATSWQGSTDTQYF. CDR3 coding DNA: TGTGCCACCAGTTGGCAGGGGAGCACAGATACGCAGTATTTT. The gene calls are TRBV24-1 and TRBJ2-3, with D possibly being TRBD1 (6 bases). Germline CDR1 is KGHDR and CDR2 is SFDVKD. V dropped 6 bases and J dropped 0 bases, with 9 bases sitting between them. This CDR3 contains 14 residues.

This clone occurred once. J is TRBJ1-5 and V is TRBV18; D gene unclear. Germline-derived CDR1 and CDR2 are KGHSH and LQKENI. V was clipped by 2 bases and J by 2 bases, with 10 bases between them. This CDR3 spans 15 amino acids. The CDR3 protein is CASSPEGLGNQPQHF. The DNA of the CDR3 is TGTGCCAGCTCACCAGAGGGCTTGGGCAATCAGCCCCAGCATTTT.

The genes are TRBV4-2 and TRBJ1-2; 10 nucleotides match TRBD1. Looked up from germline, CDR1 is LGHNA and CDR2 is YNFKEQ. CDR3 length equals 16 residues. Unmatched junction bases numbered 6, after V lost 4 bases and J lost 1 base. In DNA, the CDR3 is TGTGCCAGCAGCCTCGGGACAGGGGAAATTAACTATGGCTACACCTTC. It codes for CASSLGTGEINYGYTF.

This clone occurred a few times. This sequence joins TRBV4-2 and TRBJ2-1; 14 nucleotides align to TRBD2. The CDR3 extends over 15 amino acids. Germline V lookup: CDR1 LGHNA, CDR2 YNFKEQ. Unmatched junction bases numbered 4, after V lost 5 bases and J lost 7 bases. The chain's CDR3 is CASSGTSGSINEQFF. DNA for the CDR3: TGTGCCAGCAGCGGGACTAGCGGGAGTATTAATGAGCAGTTCTTC.

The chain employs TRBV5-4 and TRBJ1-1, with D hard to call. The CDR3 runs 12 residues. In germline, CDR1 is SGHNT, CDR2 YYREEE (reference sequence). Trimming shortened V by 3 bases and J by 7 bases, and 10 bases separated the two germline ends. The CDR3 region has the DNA TGTGCCAGCAGCTCCGACTACTATGAAGCTTTCTTT. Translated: CASSSDYYEAFF.

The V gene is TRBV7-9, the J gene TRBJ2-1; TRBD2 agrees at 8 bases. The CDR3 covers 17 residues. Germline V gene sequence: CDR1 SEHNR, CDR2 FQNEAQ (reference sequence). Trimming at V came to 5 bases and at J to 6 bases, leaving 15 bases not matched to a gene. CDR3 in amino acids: CASSTSWGLGWANEQFF. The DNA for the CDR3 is TGTGCCAGCAGCACGTCTTGGGGACTAGGGTGGGCCAATGAGCAGTTCTTC.

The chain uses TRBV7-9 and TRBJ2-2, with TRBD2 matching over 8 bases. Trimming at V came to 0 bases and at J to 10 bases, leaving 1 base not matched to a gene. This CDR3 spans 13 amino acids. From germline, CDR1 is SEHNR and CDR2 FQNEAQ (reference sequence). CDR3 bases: TGTGCCAGCAGCTTAGCTAGCGGGATGGAGCTGTTTTTT. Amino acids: CASSLASGMELFF.

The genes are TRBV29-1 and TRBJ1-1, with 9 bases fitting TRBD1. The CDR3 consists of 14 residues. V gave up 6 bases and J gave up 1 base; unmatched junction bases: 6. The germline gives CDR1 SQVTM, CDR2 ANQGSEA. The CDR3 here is CSVDKQGANTEAFF. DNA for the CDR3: TGCAGCGTCGACAAACAGGGGGCGAACACTGAAGCTTTCTTT.

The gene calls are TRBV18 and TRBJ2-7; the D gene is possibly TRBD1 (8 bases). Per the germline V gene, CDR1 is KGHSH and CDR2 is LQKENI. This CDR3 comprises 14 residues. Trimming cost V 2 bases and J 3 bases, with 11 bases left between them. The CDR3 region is CASSPNRGGYEQYF. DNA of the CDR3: TGTGCCAGCTCACCAAACAGGGGGGGCTACGAGCAGTACTTC.

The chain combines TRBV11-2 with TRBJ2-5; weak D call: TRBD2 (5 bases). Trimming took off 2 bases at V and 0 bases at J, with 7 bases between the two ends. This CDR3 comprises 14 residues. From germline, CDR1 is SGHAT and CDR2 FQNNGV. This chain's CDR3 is CASSLSGYQETQYF. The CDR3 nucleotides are TGTGCCAGCAGCTTATCGGGGTACCAAGAGACCCAGTACTTC.

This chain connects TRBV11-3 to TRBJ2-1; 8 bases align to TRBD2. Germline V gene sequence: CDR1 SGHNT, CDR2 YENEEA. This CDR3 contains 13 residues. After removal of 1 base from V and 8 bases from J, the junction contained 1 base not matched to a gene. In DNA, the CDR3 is TGTGCCAGCAGCTTAGCGGGAGGGGATGAGCAGTTCTTC. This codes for CASSLAGGDEQFF.

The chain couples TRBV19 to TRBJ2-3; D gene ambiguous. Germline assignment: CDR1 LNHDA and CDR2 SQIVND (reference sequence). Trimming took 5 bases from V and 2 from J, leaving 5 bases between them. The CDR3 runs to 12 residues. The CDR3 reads CASSPTTDTQYF. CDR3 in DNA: TGTGCCAGTAGTCCTACCACAGATACGCAGTATTTT.

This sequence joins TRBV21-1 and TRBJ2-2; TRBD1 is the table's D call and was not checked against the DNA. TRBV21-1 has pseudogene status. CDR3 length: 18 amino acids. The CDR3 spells CASSKLVWGPANTGELFF. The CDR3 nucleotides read TGTGCCAGCAGCAAACTGGTCTGGGGGCCGGCGAACACCGGGGAGCTGTTTTTT.

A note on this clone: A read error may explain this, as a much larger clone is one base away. CDR3 nucleotides: TGTGCCAGCAGCCCCGGGGTCAATGAGCAGTTCTTC. Its translation is CASSPGVNEQFF. This chain uses TRBV3-1 (or the pseudogene TRBV3-2) with TRBJ2-1; the D gene is possibly TRBD2 (5 bases). Germline lookup yields CDR1 LGHDT and CDR2 YNNKEL (reference sequence). The CDR3 is 12 residues long. V lost 4 bases and J 6 bases, leaving 7 bases between the germline ends.

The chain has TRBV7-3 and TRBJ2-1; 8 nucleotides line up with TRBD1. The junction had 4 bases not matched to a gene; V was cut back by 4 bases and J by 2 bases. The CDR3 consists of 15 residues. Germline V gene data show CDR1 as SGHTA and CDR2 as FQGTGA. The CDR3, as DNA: TGTGCCAGCAGCTCGGGACAGGCAACCTACAATGAGCAGTTCTTC. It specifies CASSSGQATYNEQFF.

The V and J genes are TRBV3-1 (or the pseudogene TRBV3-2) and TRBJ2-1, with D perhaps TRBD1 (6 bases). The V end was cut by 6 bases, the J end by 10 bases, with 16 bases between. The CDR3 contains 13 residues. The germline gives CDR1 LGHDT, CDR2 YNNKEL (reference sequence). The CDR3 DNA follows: TGTGCCAGCAGGCAAATCCGAGGGACAGAGCAGTTCTTC. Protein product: CASRQIRGTEQFF.

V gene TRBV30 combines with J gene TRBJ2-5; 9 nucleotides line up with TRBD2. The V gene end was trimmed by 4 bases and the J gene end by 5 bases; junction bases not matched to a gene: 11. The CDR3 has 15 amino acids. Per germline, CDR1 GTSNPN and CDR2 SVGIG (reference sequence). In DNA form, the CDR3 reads TGTGCCTGGAATGTGGCTAGCGGGATGCGGGAGACCCAGTACTTC. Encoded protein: CAWNVASGMRETQYF.